The clone carrying this T cell receptor beta chain was observed once. V gave up 8 bases and J gave up 2 bases; unmatched junction bases: 9. There are 15 residues in the CDR3. Germline V lookup: CDR1 KGHDR, CDR2 SFDVKD. Per the authors' pipeline: Quantification of nucleated cells was approximated via reference gene primer amplification. Data came from immunoSEQ multiplex PCR; TCRdb stores just in-frame clones and leaves some out. From that table come the V and J calls and clone size; the DNA was used to work out D and trimming. The table lists about 200,000 clones, approximately 79% of them singletons, with 5.1% in the top ten. The record originates from a study of blood T cell repertoires in COVID-19. Across the study: Both acute and convalescent COVID-19 samples were obtained from the United States, Italy and Spain. T cells, B-cell-depleted T cells, or PBMCs provided the cDNA or gDNA that served as material.

The sequence was collected from a human donor in a cohort sampled during active COVID-19. The V call is TRBV24-1, the J call TRBJ1-2; 8 bases line up with TRBD1. The sample was peripheral blood. CDR3 in DNA: TGTGCCACCAAAGCAGGGGGCGCGAACAACTATGGCTACACCTTC. Residues: CATKAGGANNYGYTF.